A selection of T cell receptor beta chains follows, all from one sample in a study of neurological immune-mediated disorders. Via MiXCR, TCRdb re-called the 5' RACE reads, giving one row per CDR3 protein. The sample includes just over 95,000 distinct CDR3 sequences, 3.5% of them seen just once. Sample: PBMCs. The receptor set was obtained from a woman aged 18 to 35 with multiple sclerosis. CDR3s include the opening cysteine and the closing phenylalanine or tryptophan. D genes are given only for firm matches. The size of a clone is reported for some rows only, either as once, few or many, or as a class for expanded clones.

>TRBV5-1|many|TRBD1|TRBJ2-6
TGCGCCAGCAGCTTGATTACAGGGGGATCTGGGGCCAACGTCCTGACTTTC
CASSLITGGSGANVLTF
>TRBV3-1|many|-|TRBJ1-1
TGTGCCAGCAGCCAAGATTTCGGGGGCACTGAAGCTTTCTTT
CASSQDFGGTEAFF
>TRBV11-2|many|TRBD2|TRBJ2-1
TGTGCCAGCAGCTTAGATCGAGGGACTAGAGTTAGCAATGAGCAGTTCTTC
CASSLDRGTRVSNEQFF
>TRBV10-3|few|-|TRBJ2-5
TGTGCCATCAGTGAAGGGCAGGGGGGAAGAGAGACCCAGTACTTC
CAISEGQGGRETQYF
>TRBV6-5|many|TRBD1|TRBJ2-5
TGTGCCAGCAGTACCCTCGACAGGGGGCGAGAGACCCAGTACTTC
CASSTLDRGRETQYF
>TRBV18|many|-|TRBJ2-5
TGTGCCAGCTCACCCGATAGACGGGAGCGGGAGACCCAGTACTTC
CASSPDRRERETQYF
>TRBV19|many|-|TRBJ2-1
TGTGCCAGTAGTATGGGGTGGGGGAATGAGCAGTTCTTC
CASSMGWGNEQFF
>TRBV5-1|many|-|TRBJ2-2
TGCGCCAGCAGCTCAGAAGGGACCGGGGAGCTGTTTTTT
CASSSEGTGELFF
>TRBV7-2|many|-|TRBJ2-7
TGTGCCAGCAGCTTTTCAGGGTTTAGCAACGAGCAGTACTTC
CASSFSGFSNEQYF
>TRBV5-1|many|-|TRBJ2-1
TGCGCCAGCAGCTTGGCCACGAAGGGTAAAGACGATGAGCAGTTCTTC
CASSLATKGKDDEQFF
>TRBV6-5|many|TRBD1|TRBJ1-2
TGTGCCAGCAGGGCTTTACAGGGGTTTGGCTACACCTTC
CASRALQGFGYTF
>TRBV28|many|-|TRBJ2-1
TGTGCCAGCAGTTTTCTCTATGCTAGGGGCAACAATGAGCAGTTCTTC
CASSFLYARGNNEQFF
>TRBV6-2/TRBV6-3|many|TRBD2|TRBJ2-1
TGTGCCAGCAGTTACGAGACTAGCGGGGGCACCAATTTTAATGAGCAGTTCTTC
CASSYETSGGTNFNEQFF
>TRBV7-9|many|-|TRBJ2-7
TGTGCCAGCAGCCTCGGGACAACAAAGCACGACGAGCAGTACTTC
CASSLGTTKHDEQYF
>TRBV5-5|many|-|TRBJ1-4
TGTGCCAGTGCCTCCTCCCTGTGGAGGCGGGAAAAACTGTTTTTT
CASASSLWRREKLFF
>TRBV25-1|many|-|TRBJ1-6
TGTGCCAGCAGTGGACAAGGGCGGGCCCTCCACTTT
CASSGQGRALHF
>TRBV27|-|-|TRBJ2-2
TGTGCCAGCAGTTTAACCTTCGGAGCCGGGGAGCTGTTTTTT
CASSLTFGAGELFF
>TRBV6-5|many|-|TRBJ1-3
TGTGCCAGCAGCCGACAGGCCGGGAACACCATATATTTT
CASSRQAGNTIYF
>TRBV12-3/TRBV12-4|few|-|TRBJ2-1
TGTGCCAGCAGTCCTCGACAGGGACTCTCCTACAATGAGCAGTTCTTC
CASSPRQGLSYNEQFF
>TRBV7-2|many|-|TRBJ2-2
TGTGCCAGCAGCTCTGAGAGGGGACCGAACACCGGGGAGCTGTTTTTT
CASSSERGPNTGELFF
>TRBV7-6|many|-|TRBJ2-2
TGTGCCAGCAGCGCTAGCGAGGCCGGGGAGCTGTTTTTT
CASSASEAGELFF
>TRBV4-1|-|-|TRBJ2-7
TGCGCCAGCAGCCAAGAGGAGACAGCCTCCTACGAGCAGTACTTC
CASSQEETASYEQYF
>TRBV28|few|TRBD1|TRBJ2-5
TGTGCCAGCAGTGAACGGGACAGGGGAAAGACCCAGTACTTC
CASSERDRGKTQYF
>TRBV12-3/TRBV12-4|many|-|TRBJ1-1
TGTGCCAGCAGTTTCGGACATACCATGAACACTGAAGCTTTCTTT
CASSFGHTMNTEAFF
>TRBV12-3/TRBV12-4|many|TRBD1|TRBJ2-7
TGTGCCAGCAGTCTAACGGACAGGACCGAGCAGTACTTC
CASSLTDRTEQYF
>TRBV5-1|-|-|TRBJ2-7
TGCGCCAGCAGCTCACGTCCCGGGACCCACGAGCAGTACTTC
CASSSRPGTHEQYF
>TRBV7-9|many|-|TRBJ1-5
TGTGCCAGCAGCTCCGAGTCTAGCAATCAGCCCCAGCATTTT
CASSSESSNQPQHF
>TRBV12-3/TRBV12-4|many|-|TRBJ1-2
TGTGCCAGCAGTCCGGGGACGGCGCATGGCTACACCTTC
CASSPGTAHGYTF
>TRBV18|few|-|TRBJ2-2
TGTGCCAGCTCACCCTTTACGGACCTAGCGCCCACCGGGGAGCTGTTTTTT
CASSPFTDLAPTGELFF
>TRBV5-8|many|TRBD1|TRBJ1-6
TGTGCCAGCAGTATTGGACAGGTCGATTCACCCCTCCACTTT
CASSIGQVDSPLHF
>TRBV7-2|once|TRBD1|TRBJ1-2
TGTGCCAGCAGCTTCCAACAGGGGCGGCGTGGCTACACCTTC
CASSFQQGRRGYTF
>TRBV20-1|many|-|TRBJ2-2
TGCAGTGCCCGGCTAGCTGCGGTCTCCGGGGAGCTGTTTTTT
CSARLAAVSGELFF
>TRBV20-1|many|-|TRBJ2-7
TGCAGTGCTAGAGGAGGGGGGGGGCTGTACGAGCAGTACTTC
CSARGGGGLYEQYF
>TRBV7-8|many|TRBD2|TRBJ2-2
TGTGCCAGCAGCTTGGGAGCGGGGGCCAGCACCGGGGAGCTGTTTTTT
CASSLGAGASTGELFF
>TRBV5-5|many|-|TRBJ1-5
TGTGCCAGCAGCTTGGCTGCCAGGGAGAGGCAGCCCCAGCATTTT
CASSLAARERQPQHF